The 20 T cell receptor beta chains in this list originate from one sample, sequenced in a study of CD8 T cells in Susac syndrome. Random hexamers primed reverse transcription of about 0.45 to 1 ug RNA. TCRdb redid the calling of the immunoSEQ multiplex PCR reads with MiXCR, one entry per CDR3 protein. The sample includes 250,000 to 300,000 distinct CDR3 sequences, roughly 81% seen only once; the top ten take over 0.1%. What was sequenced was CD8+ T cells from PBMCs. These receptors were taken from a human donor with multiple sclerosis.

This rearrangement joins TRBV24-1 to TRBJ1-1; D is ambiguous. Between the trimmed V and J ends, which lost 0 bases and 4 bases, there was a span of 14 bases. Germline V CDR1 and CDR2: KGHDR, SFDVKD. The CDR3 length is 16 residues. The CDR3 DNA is TGTGCCACCAGTGATTTGGGGTGGGAGGACGGCACTGAAGCTTTCTTT. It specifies CATSDLGWEDGTEAFF.

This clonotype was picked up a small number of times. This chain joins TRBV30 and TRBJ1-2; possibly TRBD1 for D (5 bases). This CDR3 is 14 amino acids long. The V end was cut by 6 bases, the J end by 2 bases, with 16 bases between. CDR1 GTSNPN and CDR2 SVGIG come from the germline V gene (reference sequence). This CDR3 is CACPGPGLNYGYTF. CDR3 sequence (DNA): TGTGCCTGCCCGGGACCGGGACTGAACTATGGCTACACCTTC.

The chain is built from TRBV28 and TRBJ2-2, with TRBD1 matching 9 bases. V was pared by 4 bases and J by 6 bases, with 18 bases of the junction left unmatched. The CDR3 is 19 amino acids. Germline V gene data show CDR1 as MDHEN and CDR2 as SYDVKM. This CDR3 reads CASSSNWMRPGQGAGELFF. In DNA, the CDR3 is TGTGCCAGCAGTTCTAATTGGATGAGACCGGGACAGGGAGCCGGGGAGCTGTTTTTT.

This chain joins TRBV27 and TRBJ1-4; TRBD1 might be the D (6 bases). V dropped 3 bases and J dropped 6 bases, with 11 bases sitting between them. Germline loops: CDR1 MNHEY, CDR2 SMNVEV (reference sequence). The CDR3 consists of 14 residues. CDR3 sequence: CASSFSGGHEKLFF. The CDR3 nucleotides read TGTGCCAGCAGTTTCAGTGGGGGCCATGAAAAACTGTTTTTT.

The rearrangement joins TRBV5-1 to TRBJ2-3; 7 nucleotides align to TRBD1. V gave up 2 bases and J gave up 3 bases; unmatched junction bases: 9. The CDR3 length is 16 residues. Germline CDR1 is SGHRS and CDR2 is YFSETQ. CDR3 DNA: TGCGCCAGCAGCTTACGACAGGGATGGGTAACAGATACGCAGTATTTT. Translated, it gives CASSLRQGWVTDTQYF.

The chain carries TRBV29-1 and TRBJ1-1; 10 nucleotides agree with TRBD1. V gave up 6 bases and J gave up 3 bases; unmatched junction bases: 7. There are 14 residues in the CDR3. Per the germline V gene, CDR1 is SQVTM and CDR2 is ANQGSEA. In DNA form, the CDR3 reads TGCAGCGTCTACAGACAGGGGGCCGACACTGAAGCTTTCTTT. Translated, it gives CSVYRQGADTEAFF.

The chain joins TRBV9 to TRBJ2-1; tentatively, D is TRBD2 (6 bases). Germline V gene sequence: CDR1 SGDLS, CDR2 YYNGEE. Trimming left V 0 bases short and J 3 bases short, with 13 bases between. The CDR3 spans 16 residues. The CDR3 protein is CASSVEDLAVYNEQFF. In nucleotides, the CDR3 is TGTGCCAGCAGCGTAGAGGATTTAGCGGTCTACAATGAGCAGTTCTTC. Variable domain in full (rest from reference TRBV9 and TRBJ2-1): DSGVTQTPKHLITATGQRVTLRCSPRSGDLSVYWYQQSLDQGLQFLIQYYNGEERAKGNILERFSAQQFPDLHSELNLSSLELGDSALYFCASSVEDLAVYNEQFFGPGTRLTVL.

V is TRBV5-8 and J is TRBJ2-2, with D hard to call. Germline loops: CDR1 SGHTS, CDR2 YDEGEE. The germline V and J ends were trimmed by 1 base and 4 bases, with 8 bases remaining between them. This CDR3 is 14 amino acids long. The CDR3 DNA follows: TGTGCCAGCAGCTTGTCCGGTCCCACCGGGGAGCTGTTTTTT. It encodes CASSLSGPTGELFF.

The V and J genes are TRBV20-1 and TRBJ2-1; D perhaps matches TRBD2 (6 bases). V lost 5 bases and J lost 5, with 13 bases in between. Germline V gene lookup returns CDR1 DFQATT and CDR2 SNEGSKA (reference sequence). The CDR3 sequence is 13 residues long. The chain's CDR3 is CSAGGLVHNEQFF. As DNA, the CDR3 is TGCAGTGCTGGGGGACTGGTCCACAATGAGCAGTTCTTC.

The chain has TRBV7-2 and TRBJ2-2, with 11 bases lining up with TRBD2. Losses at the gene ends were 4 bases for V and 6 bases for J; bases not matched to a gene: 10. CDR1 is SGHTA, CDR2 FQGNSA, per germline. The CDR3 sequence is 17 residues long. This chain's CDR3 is CASSSPPSGRRAGELFF. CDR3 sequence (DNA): TGTGCCAGCAGCTCACCACCTAGCGGGAGGAGGGCCGGGGAGCTGTTTTTT.

CDR3 residues: CASALGDPSSYEQYF. The CDR3 DNA is TGTGCCAGCGCACTGGGGGACCCCTCATCCTACGAGCAGTACTTC. V usage is TRBV6-8 and J usage is TRBJ2-7; D tentatively reads TRBD1 or TRBD2 (5 bases each). The germline V and J ends were trimmed by 8 bases and 1 base, with 18 bases remaining between them. This CDR3 region has 15 residues. Germline V CDR1 and CDR2: MNHGY, SAAAGT.

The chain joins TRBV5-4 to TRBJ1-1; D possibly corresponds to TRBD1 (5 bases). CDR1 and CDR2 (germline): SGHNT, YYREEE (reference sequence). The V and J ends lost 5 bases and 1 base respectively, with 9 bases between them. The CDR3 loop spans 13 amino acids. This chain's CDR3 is CASRSQENTEAFF. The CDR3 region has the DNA TGTGCCAGCAGGTCACAGGAGAACACTGAAGCTTTCTTT.

In DNA, the CDR3 is TGTGCCAGCAGGGACCCCGGCGGTAGGGGCTACACCTTC. It is translated as CASRDPGGRGYTF. The rearrangement joins TRBV27 to TRBJ1-2; D gene ambiguous. Germline CDR1 MNHEY, CDR2 SMNVEV (reference sequence). V gave up 6 bases and J gave up 8 bases, with 16 bases separating them. The CDR3 is 13 amino acids.

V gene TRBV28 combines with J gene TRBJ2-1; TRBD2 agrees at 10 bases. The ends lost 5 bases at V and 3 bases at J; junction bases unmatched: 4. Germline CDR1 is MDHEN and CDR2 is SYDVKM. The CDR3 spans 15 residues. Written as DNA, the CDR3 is TGTGCCAGCAGTCTTACTAGCGGGAACTACAATGAGCAGTTCTTC. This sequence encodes CASSLTSGNYNEQFF.

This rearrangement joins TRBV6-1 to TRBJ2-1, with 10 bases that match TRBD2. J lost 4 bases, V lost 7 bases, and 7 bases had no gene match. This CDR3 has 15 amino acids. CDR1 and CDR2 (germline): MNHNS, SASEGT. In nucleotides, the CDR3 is TGTGCCAGCAACACGAAGGGACTAGCGTACAATGAGCAGTTCTTC. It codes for CASNTKGLAYNEQFF.

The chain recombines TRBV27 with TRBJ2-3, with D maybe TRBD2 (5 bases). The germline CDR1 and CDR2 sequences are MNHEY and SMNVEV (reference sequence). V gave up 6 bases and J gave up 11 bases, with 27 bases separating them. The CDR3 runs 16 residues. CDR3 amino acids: CASSPDLDPRTGVQYF. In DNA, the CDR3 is TGTGCCAGCAGCCCAGATTTGGATCCGCGGACTGGTGTGCAGTATTTT.

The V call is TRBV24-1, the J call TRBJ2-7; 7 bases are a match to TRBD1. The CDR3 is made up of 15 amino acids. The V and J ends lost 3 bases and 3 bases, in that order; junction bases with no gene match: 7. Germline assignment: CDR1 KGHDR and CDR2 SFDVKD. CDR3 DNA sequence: TGTGCCACCAGTGATAACCGGGACAGAGACTACGAGCAGTACTTC. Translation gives CATSDNRDRDYEQYF.

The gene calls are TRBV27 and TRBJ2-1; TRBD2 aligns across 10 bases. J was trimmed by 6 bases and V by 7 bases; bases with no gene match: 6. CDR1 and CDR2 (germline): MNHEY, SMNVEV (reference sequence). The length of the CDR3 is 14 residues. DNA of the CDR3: TGTGCCAGCACCGTAGCGGGAGGACTCAATGAGCAGTTCTTC. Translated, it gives CASTVAGGLNEQFF.

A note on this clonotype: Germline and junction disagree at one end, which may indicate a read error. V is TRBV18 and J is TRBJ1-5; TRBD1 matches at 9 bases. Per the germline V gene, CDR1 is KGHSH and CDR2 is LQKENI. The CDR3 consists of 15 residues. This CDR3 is CASSAKGQGDQLQHF. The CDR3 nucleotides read TGTGCCAGCTCAGCAAAGGGACAGGGAGACCAGCTCCAGCATTTT.

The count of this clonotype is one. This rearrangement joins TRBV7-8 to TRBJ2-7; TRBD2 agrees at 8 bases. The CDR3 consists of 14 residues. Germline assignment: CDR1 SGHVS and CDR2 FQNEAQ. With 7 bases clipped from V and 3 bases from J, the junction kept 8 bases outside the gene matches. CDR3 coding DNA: TGTGCCAGCACCGATCCACTAGCGGTCTACGAGCAGTACTTC. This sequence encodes CASTDPLAVYEQYF.